This T cell receptor (beta chain) is from a study of regulatory dendritic cells for organ transplantation. Overall study results and limits: Between individuals, the alloreactive memory CD8+ T cell pool differed considerably. Memory CD8+ clonal expansion seemed more limited with regulatory than mature dendritic cells. Among resting subsets, memory CD8+ cells contained the most alloreactive clonotypes.

FACS sorted CD4+ or CD8+ T cells into CD45RA+ naive and CD45RO+ memory. Libraries were prepared by immunoSEQ multiplex PCR; TCRdb keeps only in-frame clonotypes and omits some of them. The sample shows 25,000 to 30,000 clones, 82% of them seen only once. Details on this clone: Its specificity is not known.

V gave up 4 bases and J gave up 0 bases; unmatched junction bases: 5. Germline V gene sequence: CDR1 SGHRS, CDR2 YFSETQ. The CDR3 is 16 amino acids. The sample taken for sequencing was naive CD8+ T cells from blood. Subset in this sample: CD45RA+ naive T cells. The sequence came from a human donor in good health. V gene TRBV5-1 combines with J gene TRBJ1-4, with 8 bases matching TRBD1. For the CDR3, the DNA is TGCGCCAGCAGCCCGGGACAGGCGACAACTAATGAAAAACTGTTTTTT. It is translated as CASSPGQATTNEKLFF.